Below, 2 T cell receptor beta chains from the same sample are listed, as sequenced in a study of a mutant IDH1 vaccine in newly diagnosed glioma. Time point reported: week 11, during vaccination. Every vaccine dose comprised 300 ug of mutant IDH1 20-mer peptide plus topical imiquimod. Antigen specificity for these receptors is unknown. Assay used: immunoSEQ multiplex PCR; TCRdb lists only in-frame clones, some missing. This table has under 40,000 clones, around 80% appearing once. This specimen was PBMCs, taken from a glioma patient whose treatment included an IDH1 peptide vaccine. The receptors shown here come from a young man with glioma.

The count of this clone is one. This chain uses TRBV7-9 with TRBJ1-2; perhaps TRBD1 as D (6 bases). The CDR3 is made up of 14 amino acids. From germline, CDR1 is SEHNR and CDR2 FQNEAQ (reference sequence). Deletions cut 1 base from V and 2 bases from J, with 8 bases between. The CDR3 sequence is CASSLEGGNYGYTF. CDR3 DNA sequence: TGTGCCAGCAGCTTAGAGGGGGGGAACTATGGCTACACCTTC.

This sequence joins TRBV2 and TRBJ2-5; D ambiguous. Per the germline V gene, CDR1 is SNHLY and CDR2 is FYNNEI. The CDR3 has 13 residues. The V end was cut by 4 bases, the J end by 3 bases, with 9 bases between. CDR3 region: CASSAGAKETQYF. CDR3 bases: TGTGCCAGCAGTGCTGGTGCCAAAGAGACCCAGTACTTC.